This T cell receptor beta chain was documented in a study of cytomegalovirus exposure and HLA in healthy donors. In the case of this clone: The antigen is unknown.

Points from the study as a whole: By HLA locus, TCR association rates varied in a later analysis, with DRB1 showing the most and HLA-C the fewest. V- and J-gene trimming in TCR beta was tied to a missense DCLRE1C variant by an analysis performed later. In a later analysis, at a false discovery rate of 0.05, about 16,000 TCR beta sequences matched HLA alleles.

PCR involved 60 Vbeta and 13 Jbeta primers. Per the original methods: A later analysis counted 65 million to 95 million unique TCR beta chains, about 11 million shared. TCRdb's table, derived via immunoSEQ multiplex PCR, lists solely in-frame clones and lacks some. The V and J calls and the clone size are those of that table, but D and trimming were determined from the DNA. Of approximately 100,000 clones in the sample, under 80% were seen once. The CDR3 contains 15 residues. Germline V lookup: CDR1 SNHLY, CDR2 FYNNEI. With 10 bases removed from V and 5 bases from J, the gap between germline ends came to 21 bases.

The specimen sequenced was PBMCs. The gene calls are TRBV2 and TRBJ2-1, with D perhaps matching TRBD2 (6 bases). The TCR was taken from a man aged 40-49 years in good health and CMV-seronegative. The DNA of the CDR3 is TGTGCCACCGACGCCGGGACTCGTTCCGACAATGAGCAGTTCTTC. Translation gives CATDAGTRSDNEQFF. Full variable domain (rest looked up from reference TRBV2 and TRBJ2-1): EPEVTQTPSHQVTQMGQEVILRCVPISNHLYFYWYRQILGQKVEFLVSFYNNEISEKSEIFDDQFSVERPDGSNFTLKIRSTKLEDSAMYFCATDAGTRSDNEQFFGPGTRLTVL.